A single T cell receptor (beta chain) is shown here with its context. This sample is drawn from a study of cytomegalovirus exposure and HLA in healthy donors. Here immunoSEQ multiplex PCR was the method, and the copy in TCRdb shows in-frame clones only, minus some. The sample yields about 200,000 clones, roughly 82% seen once. Germline lookup yields CDR1 MGHRA and CDR2 YSYEKL. The CDR3 spans 13 residues. Trimming removed 3 bases at V and 2 bases at J, with 8 bases between. Input material: PBMCs. The clonotype comes from a woman under 30 in good health and CMV-seronegative. This sequence joins TRBV4-1 and TRBJ2-7, with D maybe TRBD2 (5 bases). The CDR3 DNA reads as TGCGCCAGCAGCCAGGACTCGACCTACGAGCAGTACTTC. Translated, it gives CASSQDSTYEQYF.